This T cell receptor beta chain was obtained from a study of human thymus T cells. The table came from immunoSEQ multiplex PCR; TCRdb's copy has only in-frame clones and leaves some out. Of 100,000 to 150,000 clones in the sample, about 95% are singletons; the top ten hold around 0.025%. Corrective cardiac surgery supplied the resected thymus tissue. Donors were healthy Finnish infants having corrective surgery for congenital heart defects. The germline V gene encodes CDR1 GTSNPN and CDR2 SVGIG (reference sequence). The J segment lost 1 base and the V segment lost 4 bases, leaving 3 bases of the junction unmatched. This CDR3 is built from 13 residues. Whole-study findings and limits: Thymic and blood repertoires showed apparently biased V and J gene usage. Related research examined unrelated individuals and reported that their thymic repertoires overlapped highly.

Of note for this clone: Its antigen is not known.

Sequences were obtained from thymus tissue. This receptor was obtained from a boy under two years old with a congenital heart defect but otherwise immunologically healthy. The genes are TRBV30 and TRBJ2-7; 8 bases are a match to TRBD1. The CDR3 DNA reads as TGTGCCTGGAAGACAGGGGAATCCTACGAGCAGTACTTC. Its protein is CAWKTGESYEQYF. The entire variable domain, with the rest obtained from reference TRBV30 and TRBJ2-7, is as follows: SQTIHQWPATLVQPVGSPLSLECTVEGTSNPNLYWYRQAAGRGLQLLFYSVGIGQISSEVPQNLSASRPQDRQFILSSKKLLLSDSGFYLCAWKTGESYEQYFGPGTRLTVT.